This TCR beta chain was observed in a study of cytomegalovirus exposure and HLA in healthy donors. Germline loops: CDR1 SNHLY, CDR2 FYNNEI. This CDR3 spans 13 amino acids. V was shortened by 2 bases and J by 7 bases, with 12 bases between the two germline ends. Unrecorded immune exposures were likely, despite nominal health at sampling. Study-level results: The records held CMV serostatus as the only immune exposure information. In a later analysis, at a false discovery rate of 0.05, under 20,000 TCR beta sequences were associated with HLA alleles. Several top significant clusters appeared, in a later analysis, to be linked to common viral pathogens.

Primers for the PCR totalled 60 Vbeta and 13 Jbeta. Some clones are missing from TCRdb's copy, which holds only in-frame ones; the method was immunoSEQ multiplex PCR. The sample lists about 120,000 clones; roughly 9.9% were seen once. This clone was recorded a few times. The antigen is undetermined. Sequenced input: PBMCs. The chain combines TRBV2 with TRBJ2-7; unclear D gene. This clonotype was obtained from a man younger than 45 in good health and CMV-seronegative. CDR3 in amino acids: CASSEQTSLEQYF. The CDR3 DNA sequence: TGTGCCAGCAGTGAACAAACTTCGTTGGAGCAGTACTTC.